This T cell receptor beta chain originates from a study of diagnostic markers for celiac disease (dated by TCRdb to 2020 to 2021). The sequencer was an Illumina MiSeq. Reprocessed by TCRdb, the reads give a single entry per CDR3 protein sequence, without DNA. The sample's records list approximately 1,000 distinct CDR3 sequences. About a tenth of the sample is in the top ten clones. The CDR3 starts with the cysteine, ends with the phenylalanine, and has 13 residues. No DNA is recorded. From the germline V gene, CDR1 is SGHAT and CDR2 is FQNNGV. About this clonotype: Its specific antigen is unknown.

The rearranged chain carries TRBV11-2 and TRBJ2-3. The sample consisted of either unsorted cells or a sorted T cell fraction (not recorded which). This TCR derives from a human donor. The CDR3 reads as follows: CASSLDLADTQYF.